This T cell receptor (beta chain) was obtained from a study of cytomegalovirus exposure and HLA in healthy donors. CDR1 and CDR2 from the germline V gene are LNHNV and YYDKDF (reference sequence). The CDR3 totals 15 residues. Trimming removed 0 bases at V and 1 base at J, with 9 bases between. To note about this clone: Its antigen is as yet unknown.

Researchers ran the PCR with 60 Vbeta and 13 Jbeta primers. Assay used: immunoSEQ multiplex PCR; TCRdb lists only in-frame clones, some missing. The sample has some 190,000 clones; around 76% are singletons. Findings of the study overall: A later analysis revealed that TCR association rates differed between HLA loci, peaking at DRB1 and bottoming out at HLA-C.

The clonotype was recovered from a woman in her thirties in good health and CMV-seropositive. The chain links TRBV15 to TRBJ1-2; D gene unclear. The sequencing input was PBMCs. The CDR3 region is CATSRDRRNNYGYTF. Here the CDR3 DNA reads TGTGCCACCAGCAGAGATCGGAGGAATAACTATGGCTACACCTTC.